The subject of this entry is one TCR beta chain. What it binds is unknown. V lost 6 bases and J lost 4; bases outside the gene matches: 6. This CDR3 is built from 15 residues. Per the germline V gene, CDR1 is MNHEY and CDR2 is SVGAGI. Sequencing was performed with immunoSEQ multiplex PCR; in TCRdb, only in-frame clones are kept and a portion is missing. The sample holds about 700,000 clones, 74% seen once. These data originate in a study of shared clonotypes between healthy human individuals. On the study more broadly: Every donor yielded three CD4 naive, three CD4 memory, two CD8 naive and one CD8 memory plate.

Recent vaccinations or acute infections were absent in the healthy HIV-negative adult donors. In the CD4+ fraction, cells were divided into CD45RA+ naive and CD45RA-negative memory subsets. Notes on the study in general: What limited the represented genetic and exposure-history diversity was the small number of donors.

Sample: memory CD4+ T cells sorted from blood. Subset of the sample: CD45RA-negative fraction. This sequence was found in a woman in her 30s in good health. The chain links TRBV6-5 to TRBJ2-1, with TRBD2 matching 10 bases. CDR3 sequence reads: CASRTGTSVYNEQFF. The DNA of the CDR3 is TGTGCCAGCAGGACCGGGACTAGCGTTTACAATGAGCAGTTCTTC.